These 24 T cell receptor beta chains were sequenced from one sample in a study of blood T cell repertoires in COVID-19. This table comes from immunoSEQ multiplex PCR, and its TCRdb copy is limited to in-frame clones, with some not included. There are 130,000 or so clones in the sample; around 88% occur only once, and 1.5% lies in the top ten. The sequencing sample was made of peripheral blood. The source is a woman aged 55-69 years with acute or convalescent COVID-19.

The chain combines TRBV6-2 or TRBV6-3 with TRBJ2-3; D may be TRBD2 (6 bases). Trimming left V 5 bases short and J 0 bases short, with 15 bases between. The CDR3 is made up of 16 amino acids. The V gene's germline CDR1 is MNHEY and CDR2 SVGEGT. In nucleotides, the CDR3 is TGTGCCAGCAGTACCCCCCGACTAGTGAGCACAGATACGCAGTATTTT. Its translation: CASSTPRLVSTDTQYF.

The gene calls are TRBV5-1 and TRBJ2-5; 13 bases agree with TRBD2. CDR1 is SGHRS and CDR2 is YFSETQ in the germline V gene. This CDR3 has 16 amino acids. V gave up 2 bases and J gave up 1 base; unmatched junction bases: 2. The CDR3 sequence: CASSFGTSGVQETQYF. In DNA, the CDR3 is TGCGCCAGCAGCTTTGGGACTAGCGGGGTCCAAGAGACCCAGTACTTC.

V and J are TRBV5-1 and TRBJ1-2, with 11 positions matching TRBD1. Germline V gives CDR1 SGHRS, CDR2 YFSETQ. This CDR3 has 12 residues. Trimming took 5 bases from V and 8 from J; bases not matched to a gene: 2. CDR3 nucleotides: TGCGCCAGCAGGGACAGGGGGCAAGGCTACACCTTC. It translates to CASRDRGQGYTF.

CDR3 in amino acids: CASSFTSGGAFIDTQYF. The CDR3 region has the DNA TGTGCCAGCAGCTTTACTAGCGGGGGGGCTTTCATAGATACGCAGTATTTT. J is TRBJ2-3 and V is TRBV7-2, with TRBD2 identical over 13 bases. V was clipped by 3 bases and J by 5 bases; unmatched bases: 8. Looked up from germline, CDR1 is SGHTA and CDR2 is FQGNSA. There are 17 residues in the CDR3. Supplemented by reference TRBV7-2 and TRBJ2-3, the full variable domain reads GAGVSQSPSNKVTEKGKDVELRCDPISGHTALYWYRQSLGQGLEFLIYFQGNSAPDKSGLPSDRFSAERTGGSVSTLTIQRTQQEDSAVYLCASSFTSGGAFIDTQYFGPGTRLTVL.

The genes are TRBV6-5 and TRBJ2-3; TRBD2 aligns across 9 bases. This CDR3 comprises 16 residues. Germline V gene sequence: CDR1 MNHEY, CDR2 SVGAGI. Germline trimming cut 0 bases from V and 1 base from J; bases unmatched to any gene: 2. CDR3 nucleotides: TGTGCCAGCAGTTACTCCGCGGGGGGGCGCACAGATACGCAGTATTTT. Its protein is CASSYSAGGRTDTQYF.

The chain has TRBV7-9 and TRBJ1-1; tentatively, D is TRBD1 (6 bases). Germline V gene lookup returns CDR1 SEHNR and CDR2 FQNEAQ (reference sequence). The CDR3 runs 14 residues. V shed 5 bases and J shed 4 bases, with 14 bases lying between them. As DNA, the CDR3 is TGTGCCAGCAGCCCCCAGGGGTGGGTCACTGAAGCTTTCTTT. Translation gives CASSPQGWVTEAFF.

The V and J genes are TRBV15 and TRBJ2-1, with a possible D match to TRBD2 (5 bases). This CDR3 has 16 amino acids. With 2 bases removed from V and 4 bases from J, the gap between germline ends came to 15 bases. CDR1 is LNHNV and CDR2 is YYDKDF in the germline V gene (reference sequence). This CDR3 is CATSRNEGSFYNEQFF. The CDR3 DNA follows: TGTGCCACCAGCAGAAACGAGGGTAGTTTTTACAATGAGCAGTTCTTC. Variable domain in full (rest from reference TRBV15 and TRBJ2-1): DAMVIQNPRYQVTQFGKPVTLSCSQTLNHNVMYWYQQKSSQAPKLLFHYYDKDFNNEADTPDNFQSRRPNTSFCFLDIRSPGLGDTAMYLCATSRNEGSFYNEQFFGPGTRLTVL.

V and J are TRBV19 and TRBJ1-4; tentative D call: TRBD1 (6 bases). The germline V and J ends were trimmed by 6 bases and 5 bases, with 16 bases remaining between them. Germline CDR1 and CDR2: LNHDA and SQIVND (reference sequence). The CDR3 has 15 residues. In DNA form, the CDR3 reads TGTGCCAGTAGCCGGATCGACAGGCCAAATGAAAAACTGTTTTTT. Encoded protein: CASSRIDRPNEKLFF.

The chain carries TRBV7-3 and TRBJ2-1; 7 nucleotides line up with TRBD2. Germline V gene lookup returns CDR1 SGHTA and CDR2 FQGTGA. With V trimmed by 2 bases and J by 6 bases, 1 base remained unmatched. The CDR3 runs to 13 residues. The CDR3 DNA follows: TGTGCCAGCAGCTTATCGGGGGGCAATGAGCAGTTCTTC. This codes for CASSLSGGNEQFF.

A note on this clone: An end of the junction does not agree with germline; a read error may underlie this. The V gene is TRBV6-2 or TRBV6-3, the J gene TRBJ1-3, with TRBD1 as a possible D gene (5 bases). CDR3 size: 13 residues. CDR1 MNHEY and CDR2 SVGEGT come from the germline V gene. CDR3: CASSNLLGRSGDF. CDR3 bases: TGTGCCAGCAGTAACCTCCTCGGGCGTTCGGGGGATTTT.

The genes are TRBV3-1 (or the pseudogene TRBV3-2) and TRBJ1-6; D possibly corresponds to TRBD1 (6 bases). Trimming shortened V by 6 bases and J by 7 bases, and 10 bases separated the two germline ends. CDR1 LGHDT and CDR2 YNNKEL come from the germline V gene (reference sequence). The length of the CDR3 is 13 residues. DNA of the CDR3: TGTGCCAGCAGACGAGGACAGAATTCACCCCTCCACTTT. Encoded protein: CASRRGQNSPLHF.

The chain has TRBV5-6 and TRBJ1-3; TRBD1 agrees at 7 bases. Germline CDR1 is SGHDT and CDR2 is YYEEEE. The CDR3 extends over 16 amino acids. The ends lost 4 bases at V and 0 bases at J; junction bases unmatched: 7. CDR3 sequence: CASSPTGQLSGNTIYF. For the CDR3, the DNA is TGTGCCAGCAGCCCGACGGGACAGCTCTCTGGAAACACCATATATTTT.

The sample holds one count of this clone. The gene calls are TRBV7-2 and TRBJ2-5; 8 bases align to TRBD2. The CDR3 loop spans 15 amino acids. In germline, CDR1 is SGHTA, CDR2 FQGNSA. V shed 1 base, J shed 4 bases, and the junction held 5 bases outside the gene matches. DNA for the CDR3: TGTGCCAGCAGCTTAGGACTAGCGCCCCCAGAGACCCAGTACTTC. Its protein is CASSLGLAPPETQYF.

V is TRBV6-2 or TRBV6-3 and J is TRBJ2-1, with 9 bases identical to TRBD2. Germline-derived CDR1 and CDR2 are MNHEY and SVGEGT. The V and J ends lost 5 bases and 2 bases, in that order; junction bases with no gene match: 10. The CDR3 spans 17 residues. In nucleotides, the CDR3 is TGTGCCAGCAGTCGGACGACGGGCGGGGGGGCCTACAATGAGCAGTTCTTC. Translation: CASSRTTGGGAYNEQFF.

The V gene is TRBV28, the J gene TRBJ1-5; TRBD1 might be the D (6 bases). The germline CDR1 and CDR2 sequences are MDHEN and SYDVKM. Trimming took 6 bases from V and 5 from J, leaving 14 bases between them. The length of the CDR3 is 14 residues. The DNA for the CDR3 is TGTGCCAGCAGCTCTACAGGGATTTATCAGCCCCAGCATTTT. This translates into CASSSTGIYQPQHF.

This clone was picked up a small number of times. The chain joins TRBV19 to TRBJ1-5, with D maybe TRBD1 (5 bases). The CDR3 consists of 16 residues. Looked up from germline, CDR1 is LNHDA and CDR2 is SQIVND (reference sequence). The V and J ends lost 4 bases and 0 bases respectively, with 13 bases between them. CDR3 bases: TGTGCCAGTAGTAGCCGACGGGGGGTTAGCAATCAGCCCCAGCATTTT. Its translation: CASSSRRGVSNQPQHF.

The CDR3 loop is CASSIRPGQAFSGNTIYF. CDR3 DNA sequence: TGTGCCAGTAGTATACGTCCGGGACAGGCGTTCTCTGGAAACACCATATATTTT. The chain employs TRBV19 and TRBJ1-3; 8 bases are a match to TRBD1. The CDR3 is made up of 18 amino acids. Germline V gene data show CDR1 as LNHDA and CDR2 as SQIVND (reference sequence). V shed 2 bases and J 0 bases; nucleotides not matched to a gene: 9.

The CDR3 nucleotides are TGTGCCAGCTCACCACAGGGGGCCGGGGATACGCAGTATTTT. Its translation is CASSPQGAGDTQYF. This sequence joins TRBV18 and TRBJ2-3; 7 positions match TRBD1. Trimming cost V 1 base and J 6 bases; bases outside gene matches: 4. Germline CDR1 reads KGHSH; CDR2 reads LQKENI. CDR3 length: 14 amino acids.

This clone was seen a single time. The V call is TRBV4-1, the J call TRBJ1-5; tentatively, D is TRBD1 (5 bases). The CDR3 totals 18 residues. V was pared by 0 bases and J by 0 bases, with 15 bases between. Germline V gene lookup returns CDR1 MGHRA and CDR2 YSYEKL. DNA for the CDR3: TGCGCCAGCAGCCAAGATGGATCGGCAGGGTATAGCAATCAGCCCCAGCATTTT. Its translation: CASSQDGSAGYSNQPQHF.

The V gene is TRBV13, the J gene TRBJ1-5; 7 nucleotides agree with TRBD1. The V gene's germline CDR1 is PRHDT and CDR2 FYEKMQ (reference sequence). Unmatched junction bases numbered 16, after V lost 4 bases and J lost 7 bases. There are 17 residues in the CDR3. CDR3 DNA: TGTGCCAGCAGCTCGTCCGGGCGGGACAGAGCCTCGCAGCCCCAGCATTTT. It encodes CASSSSGRDRASQPQHF.

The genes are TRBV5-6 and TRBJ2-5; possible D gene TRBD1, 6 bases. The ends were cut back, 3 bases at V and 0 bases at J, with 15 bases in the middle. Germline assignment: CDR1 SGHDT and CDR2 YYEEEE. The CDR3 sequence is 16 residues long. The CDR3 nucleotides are TGTGCCAGCAGCTCTTGGACAGTCCCGTACCAAGAGACCCAGTACTTC. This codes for CASSSWTVPYQETQYF. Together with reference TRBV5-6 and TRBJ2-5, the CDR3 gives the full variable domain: DAGVTQSPTHLIKTRGQQVTLRCSPKSGHDTVSWYQQALGQGPQFIFQYYEEEERQRGNFPDRFSGHQFPNYSSELNVNALLLGDSALYLCASSSWTVPYQETQYFGPGTRLLVL.

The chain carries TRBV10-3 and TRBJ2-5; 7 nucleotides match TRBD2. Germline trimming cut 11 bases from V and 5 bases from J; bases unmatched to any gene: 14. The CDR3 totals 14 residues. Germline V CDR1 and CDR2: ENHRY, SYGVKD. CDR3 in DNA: TGTGCCTCATCTGTGGCGGGGGTATGGGAGACCCAGTACTTC. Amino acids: CASSVAGVWETQYF.

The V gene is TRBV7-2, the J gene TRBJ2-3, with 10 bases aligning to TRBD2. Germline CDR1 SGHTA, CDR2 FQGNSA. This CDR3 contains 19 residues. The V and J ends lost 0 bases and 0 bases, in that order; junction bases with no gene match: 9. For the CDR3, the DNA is TGTGCCAGCAGCTTAGCTACCCAGATAGCGGGGGGCAGCACAGATACGCAGTATTTT. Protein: CASSLATQIAGGSTDTQYF. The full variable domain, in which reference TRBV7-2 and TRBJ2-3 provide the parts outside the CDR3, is GAGVSQSPSNKVTEKGKDVELRCDPISGHTALYWYRQSLGQGLEFLIYFQGNSAPDKSGLPSDRFSAERTGGSVSTLTIQRTQQEDSAVYLCASSLATQIAGGSTDTQYFGPGTRLTVL.

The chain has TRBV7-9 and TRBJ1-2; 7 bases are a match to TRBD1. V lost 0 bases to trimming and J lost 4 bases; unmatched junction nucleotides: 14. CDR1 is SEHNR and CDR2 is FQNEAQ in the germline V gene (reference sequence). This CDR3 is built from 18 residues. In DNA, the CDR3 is TGTGCCAGCAGCTTAGCCGCACTGACAGGGTCGCCGCTCTATGGCTACACCTTC. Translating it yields CASSLAALTGSPLYGYTF.